This T cell receptor beta chain is from a study of blood T cell repertoires in COVID-19. For the study at large: Both acute and convalescent COVID-19 samples were obtained from the United States, Italy and Spain.

This clone occurred a few times. Assay used: immunoSEQ multiplex PCR; TCRdb lists only in-frame clones, some missing. The profile shows approximately 270,000 clones, 80% to 90% of them singletons. The CDR3 spans 16 residues. The V gene lost 2 bases and the J gene lost 1 base, with 13 bases spanning the gap. Germline values: CDR1 SGHKS, CDR2 YYEKEE (reference sequence). The gene calls are TRBV5-5 and TRBJ1-3, with a tentative D call TRBD1 (5 bases). Sequencing was performed on PBMCs or T cells enriched from blood (not recorded which). The clonotype originates from a woman aged 25 to 39 with acute COVID-19. Here the CDR3 DNA reads TGTGCCAGCAGCTTTGAATACAGGATGTCTGGAAACACCATATATTTT. Protein sequence: CASSFEYRMSGNTIYF.